This T cell receptor (beta chain) stems from a study of T cells expressing NK-cell markers. About the research overall: Sorted CD3+CD56+NKG2C+, CD3+CD56+NKG2C- and CD3+CD56-NKG2C+ T-cell subsets were beta-chain profiled. Seven of the eight sequenced donors were classified as HCMV-seropositive, and one was classified as seronegative.

Overall study findings and caveats: Nothing established the HCMV specificity of expanded NKG2C+ T cell clones.

The CDR3 is 12 residues long. Germline V gives CDR1 SQVTM, CDR2 ANQGSEA. Following a re-call of the 5' RACE reads, TCRdb has one entry per CDR3 protein and lacks DNA. The sample holds some 440,000 distinct CDR3 sequences. On this clonotype itself: No antigen is known for it.

This chain joins TRBV29-1 and TRBJ1-1. The sample taken for sequencing was blood T cells: a sorted CD56 or NKG2C T cell subset, CD4+ or CD8+ T cells, or bulk PBMC T cells (not recorded which). This sequence was found in a woman between 50 and 59 years old in good health. CDR3 region: CSVIVGGTEAFF. Full variable domain (rest looked up from reference TRBV29-1 and TRBJ1-1): SAVISQKPSRDICQRGTSLTIQCQVDSQVTMMFWYRQQPGQSLTLIATANQGSEATYESGFVIDKFPISRPNLTFSTLTVSNMSPEDSSIYLCSVIVGGTEAFFGQGTRLTVV.